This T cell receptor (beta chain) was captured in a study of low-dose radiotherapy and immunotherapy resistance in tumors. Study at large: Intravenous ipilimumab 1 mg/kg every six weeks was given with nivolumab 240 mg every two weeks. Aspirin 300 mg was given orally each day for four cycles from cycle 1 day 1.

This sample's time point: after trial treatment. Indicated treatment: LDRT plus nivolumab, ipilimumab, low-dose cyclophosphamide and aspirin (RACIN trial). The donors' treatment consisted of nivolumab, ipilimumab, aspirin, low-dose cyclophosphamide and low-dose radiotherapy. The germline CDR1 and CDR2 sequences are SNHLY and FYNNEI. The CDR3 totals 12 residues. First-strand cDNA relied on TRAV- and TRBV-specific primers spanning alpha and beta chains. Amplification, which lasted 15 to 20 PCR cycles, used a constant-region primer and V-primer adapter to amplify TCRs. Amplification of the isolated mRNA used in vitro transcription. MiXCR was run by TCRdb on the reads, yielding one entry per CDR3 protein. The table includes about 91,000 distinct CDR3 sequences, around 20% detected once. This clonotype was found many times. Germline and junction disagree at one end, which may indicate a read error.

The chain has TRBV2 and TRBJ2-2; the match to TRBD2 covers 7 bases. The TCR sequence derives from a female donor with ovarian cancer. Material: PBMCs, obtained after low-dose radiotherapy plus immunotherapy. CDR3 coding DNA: TGCGGGGGGTATGAGGGCACCGGGGAGCTGTTTTTT. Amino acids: CGGYEGTGELFF.